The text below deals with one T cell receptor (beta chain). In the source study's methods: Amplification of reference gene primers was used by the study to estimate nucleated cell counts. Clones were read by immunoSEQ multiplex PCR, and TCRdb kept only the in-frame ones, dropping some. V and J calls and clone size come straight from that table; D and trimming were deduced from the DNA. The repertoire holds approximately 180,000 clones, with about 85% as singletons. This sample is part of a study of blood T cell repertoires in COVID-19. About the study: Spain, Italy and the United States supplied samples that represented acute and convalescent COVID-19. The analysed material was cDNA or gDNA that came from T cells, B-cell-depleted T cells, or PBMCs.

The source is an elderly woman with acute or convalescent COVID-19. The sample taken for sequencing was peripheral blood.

The CDR3 nucleotides are TGTGCCAGCAGCTTGGGGCTGGTCACTAGCGGATACAATGAGCAGTTCTTC. Amino acid sequence: CASSLGLVTSGYNEQFF. The chain combines TRBV5-6 with TRBJ2-1; TRBD2 matches 8 bases. The V and J ends lost 0 bases and 4 bases, in that order; junction bases with no gene match: 9. CDR1 is SGHDT, CDR2 YYEEEE, per germline. This CDR3 is built from 17 residues.